The rows below give T cell receptor beta chains drawn from one sample of a study of identical twins. TCRdb re-called the 5' RACE reads through MiXCR, storing one row per CDR3 protein. In the table there are about 210,000 distinct CDR3 sequences, around 10% of which are singletons. Sequencing used memory (CD45RO+) T cells sorted from blood. These receptors were collected from a woman aged 18-35 years in good health. Each CDR3 is given with its conserved first and last residue. The D gene is left open where the match is weak. Some rows have no size entry. The others give once, few or many, or a class for an expanded clone.

CDR3nt: TGTGCCAGCAGTTTAAAGGGTGCAGATACGCAGTATTTT
CDR3aa: CASSLKGADTQYF
v_gene: TRBV12-3/TRBV12-4
abundance: -
d_gene: -
j_gene: TRBJ2-3

CDR3nt: TGTGCCAGCTCACCGGGGACAGTTAGAGATACGCAGTATTTT
CDR3aa: CASSPGTVRDTQYF
v_gene: TRBV18
abundance: -
d_gene: TRBD1
j_gene: TRBJ2-3

CDR3nt: TGTGCCAGCAGCGCAGCGTTGGATTCGGAGCAGTTCTTC
CDR3aa: CASSAALDSEQFF
v_gene: TRBV3-1
abundance: few
d_gene: -
j_gene: TRBJ2-1

CDR3nt: TGCAGTGCTAGAGTGACTCCCAATTCACCCCTCCACTTT
CDR3aa: CSARVTPNSPLHF
v_gene: TRBV20-1
abundance: few
d_gene: -
j_gene: TRBJ1-6

CDR3nt: TGTGCCAGCAGCTCACGTGTCAGGGGCACAGATACGCAGTATTTT
CDR3aa: CASSSRVRGTDTQYF
v_gene: TRBV6-1
abundance: -
d_gene: -
j_gene: TRBJ2-3

CDR3nt: TGTGCCAGCAGCTTGGGGATTCCTGGGGCCAACGTCCTGACTTTC
CDR3aa: CASSLGIPGANVLTF
v_gene: TRBV5-6
abundance: -
d_gene: -
j_gene: TRBJ2-6

CDR3nt: TGCGCCAGCAGCTCCCCGCCAGGGGGATATGACGAGCAGTACTTC
CDR3aa: CASSSPPGGYDEQYF
v_gene: TRBV5-1
abundance: -
d_gene: TRBD1
j_gene: TRBJ2-7

CDR3nt: TGTGCCAGCAGCTTAGCGATGACACCCACAGATACGCAGTATTTT
CDR3aa: CASSLAMTPTDTQYF
v_gene: TRBV7-8
abundance: -
d_gene: -
j_gene: TRBJ2-3

CDR3nt: TGCAGTGCTAGTAGGGGGGATAGCTCCTACGAGCAGTACTTC
CDR3aa: CSASRGDSSYEQYF
v_gene: TRBV20-1
abundance: few
d_gene: -
j_gene: TRBJ2-7

CDR3nt: TGTGCCAGCAGCGATAAGATAAGAACCCAGTACTTC
CDR3aa: CASSDKIRTQYF
v_gene: TRBV7-9
abundance: many
d_gene: -
j_gene: TRBJ2-5

CDR3nt: TGTGCCAGCAGTTACTGGGGGATAGCTGTTACTGAAGCTTTCTTT
CDR3aa: CASSYWGIAVTEAFF
v_gene: TRBV6-5
abundance: many
d_gene: -
j_gene: TRBJ1-1

CDR3nt: TGCAGTGCCCGGACTGGCACAGATACGCAGTATTTT
CDR3aa: CSARTGTDTQYF
v_gene: TRBV20-1
abundance: many
d_gene: -
j_gene: TRBJ2-3

CDR3nt: TGTGCCAGCAGCTTAGATAGCGGGAGGAACTACGAGCAGTACTTC
CDR3aa: CASSLDSGRNYEQYF
v_gene: TRBV7-2
abundance: few
d_gene: TRBD2
j_gene: TRBJ2-7

CDR3nt: TGCAGCGTTGATCGGACGAATGAGCAGTTCTTC
CDR3aa: CSVDRTNEQFF
v_gene: TRBV29-1
abundance: few
d_gene: -
j_gene: TRBJ2-1

CDR3nt: TGCAGTGCTAGATCGGATTTGGAAGATACGCAGTATTTT
CDR3aa: CSARSDLEDTQYF
v_gene: TRBV20-1
abundance: few
d_gene: -
j_gene: TRBJ2-3

CDR3nt: TGTGCCAGCGGCCCTGGGGCACTCTGCTACGAGCAGTACTTC
CDR3aa: CASGPGALCYEQYF
v_gene: TRBV5-5
abundance: -
d_gene: -
j_gene: TRBJ2-7

CDR3nt: TGTGCCAGCAGCCGGACTAGCTGGAATGAGCAGTTCTTC
CDR3aa: CASSRTSWNEQFF
v_gene: TRBV7-6
abundance: many
d_gene: TRBD2
j_gene: TRBJ2-1

CDR3nt: TGTGCCAGCCTAGACAGGGAGCCGAACACTGAAGCTTTCTTT
CDR3aa: CASLDREPNTEAFF
v_gene: TRBV25-1
abundance: few
d_gene: TRBD1
j_gene: TRBJ1-1

CDR3nt: TGCAGTGCCCCCACGCGGGAGGGCCCTCAAGGGGAGCTGTTTTTT
CDR3aa: CSAPTREGPQGELFF
v_gene: TRBV20-1
abundance: few
d_gene: TRBD2
j_gene: TRBJ2-2

CDR3nt: TGCGCCAGCAGCTGGACTAGCGGGGGGCCGGGGGATACGCAGTATTTT
CDR3aa: CASSWTSGGPGDTQYF
v_gene: TRBV5-1
abundance: -
d_gene: TRBD2
j_gene: TRBJ2-3

CDR3nt: TGCAGTGCTAGAGATCAACTATCATCGAGGGGCTACACCTTC
CDR3aa: CSARDQLSSRGYTF
v_gene: TRBV20-1
abundance: many
d_gene: -
j_gene: TRBJ1-2

CDR3nt: TGTGCCAGCAGCTCGCGGACTAGCGGGGGGCCAGCTTTCTTC
CDR3aa: CASSSRTSGGPAFF
v_gene: TRBV9
abundance: many
d_gene: TRBD2
j_gene: TRBJ2-1

CDR3nt: TGTGCCAGCAGTCGCCCCTCACGGGCTAGCGGGACATCCTACAATGAGCAGTTCTTC
CDR3aa: CASSRPSRASGTSYNEQFF
v_gene: TRBV12-3/TRBV12-4
abundance: -
d_gene: TRBD2
j_gene: TRBJ2-1

CDR3nt: TGCGCCAGCAGCTTCGGGACAGGGGCAGGCGAGCAGTACTTC
CDR3aa: CASSFGTGAGEQYF
v_gene: TRBV5-1
abundance: few
d_gene: TRBD1
j_gene: TRBJ2-7

CDR3nt: TGTGCCAGCAGCATCACAGGGGGGAGGACTGAAGCTTTCTTT
CDR3aa: CASSITGGRTEAFF
v_gene: TRBV6-1
abundance: many
d_gene: TRBD1
j_gene: TRBJ1-1

CDR3nt: TGTGCCAGCGGACACAGGGGCGACTATGGCTACACCTTC
CDR3aa: CASGHRGDYGYTF
v_gene: TRBV27
abundance: many
d_gene: TRBD1
j_gene: TRBJ1-2

CDR3nt: TGCAGTGCTAGAGATCCCCTCAGCGGGAGGGCCGGGGAGCTGTTTTTT
CDR3aa: CSARDPLSGRAGELFF
v_gene: TRBV20-1
abundance: few
d_gene: TRBD2
j_gene: TRBJ2-2

CDR3nt: TGCAGTGCTAGAGACCTGGGGACTAGCGGTGGAAATGAGCAGTTCTTC
CDR3aa: CSARDLGTSGGNEQFF
v_gene: TRBV20-1
abundance: -
d_gene: TRBD2
j_gene: TRBJ2-1

CDR3nt: TGTGCCAGCAGCTTGGGCGATTATACCTACGAGCAGTACTTC
CDR3aa: CASSLGDYTYEQYF
v_gene: TRBV5-5
abundance: -
d_gene: -
j_gene: TRBJ2-7

CDR3nt: TGTGCCAGTAGTCCTCCAGCGACAGGAGAGACCCAGTACTTC
CDR3aa: CASSPPATGETQYF
v_gene: TRBV19
abundance: -
d_gene: -
j_gene: TRBJ2-5

CDR3nt: TGCGCCAGCAGCTTGGTAGGACTAGCGGAGTACAATGAGCAGTTCTTC
CDR3aa: CASSLVGLAEYNEQFF
v_gene: TRBV5-1
abundance: many
d_gene: TRBD2
j_gene: TRBJ2-1

CDR3nt: TGTGCCAGCAGCGTTGGAAACCAGCCCCAGCATTTT
CDR3aa: CASSVGNQPQHF
v_gene: TRBV9
abundance: few
d_gene: -
j_gene: TRBJ1-5

CDR3nt: TGCGCCAGCAGCCAACTACTAGCGCGGGGACCGGTAGACAGTTTAGGGACCCAGTACTTC
CDR3aa: CASSQLLARGPVDSLGTQYF
v_gene: TRBV4-3
abundance: many
d_gene: TRBD2
j_gene: TRBJ2-5

CDR3nt: TGTGCCAGCAGCCTACATGTCCAAGAGACCCAGTACTTC
CDR3aa: CASSLHVQETQYF
v_gene: TRBV7-2
abundance: few
d_gene: -
j_gene: TRBJ2-5

CDR3nt: TGTGCCAGCAGCTTGGAGGGGGCGACCTACAATGAGCAGTTCTTC
CDR3aa: CASSLEGATYNEQFF
v_gene: TRBV7-3
abundance: few
d_gene: -
j_gene: TRBJ2-1

CDR3nt: TGCAGTGCTAGTAATTTGGGGGCGGAGCGGGATACGCAGTATTTT
CDR3aa: CSASNLGAERDTQYF
v_gene: TRBV20-1
abundance: -
d_gene: -
j_gene: TRBJ2-3

CDR3nt: TGTGCCAGCAGCTTTGGAGGGGAGTACACAGATACGCAGTATTTT
CDR3aa: CASSFGGEYTDTQYF
v_gene: TRBV7-2
abundance: -
d_gene: -
j_gene: TRBJ2-3

CDR3nt: TGCGCCAGCAGCCCTGTCCCGGGACAGGGGGCGAGGACTGAAGCTTTCTTT
CDR3aa: CASSPVPGQGARTEAFF
v_gene: TRBV5-1
abundance: few
d_gene: TRBD1
j_gene: TRBJ1-1

CDR3nt: TGCGCCAGCAGCTCATCACTTGGGACAGGGGGCACCGGGGAGCTGTTTTTT
CDR3aa: CASSSSLGTGGTGELFF
v_gene: TRBV5-1
abundance: -
d_gene: TRBD1
j_gene: TRBJ2-2

CDR3nt: TGCGCCAGCAGCTTACCGGACATCGGGGAGCTGTTTTTT
CDR3aa: CASSLPDIGELFF
v_gene: TRBV5-1
abundance: -
d_gene: -
j_gene: TRBJ2-2

CDR3nt: TGTGCCAGCAGCTCTTACAGGGATCTAAAAGGGTCACCCCTCCACTTT
CDR3aa: CASSSYRDLKGSPLHF
v_gene: TRBV7-2
abundance: few
d_gene: -
j_gene: TRBJ1-6

CDR3nt: TGTGCCATCACCCCCGGGTTGAGTGGGGAGCTGTTTTTT
CDR3aa: CAITPGLSGELFF
v_gene: TRBV10-3
abundance: -
d_gene: -
j_gene: TRBJ2-2

CDR3nt: TGTGCCAGCAGTCCTCGAGGGGGGCCCTATGGCTACACCTTC
CDR3aa: CASSPRGGPYGYTF
v_gene: TRBV12-3/TRBV12-4
abundance: many
d_gene: -
j_gene: TRBJ1-2

CDR3nt: TGCAGTGCCTTATTGCCAGGGACGAACACTGAAGCTTTCTTT
CDR3aa: CSALLPGTNTEAFF
v_gene: TRBV20-1
abundance: many
d_gene: -
j_gene: TRBJ1-1

CDR3nt: TGTGCCAGCAACATACTAGCGGGACACAATGAGCAGTTCTTC
CDR3aa: CASNILAGHNEQFF
v_gene: TRBV7-8
abundance: few
d_gene: TRBD2
j_gene: TRBJ2-1

CDR3nt: TGTGCCAGCAGCTCCCGTCGGGACGGCTTTGAAACCCTCCACTTT
CDR3aa: CASSSRRDGFETLHF
v_gene: TRBV7-2
abundance: few
d_gene: -
j_gene: TRBJ1-6

CDR3nt: TGTGCCAGCAGTTTAGCGCCCAGGACGGGTAGCAATCAGCCCCAGCATTTT
CDR3aa: CASSLAPRTGSNQPQHF
v_gene: TRBV12-3/TRBV12-4
abundance: few
d_gene: -
j_gene: TRBJ1-5

CDR3nt: TGTGCCAGCAGTCCCGGCGGGACTAGCGCAAAGCAGTACTTC
CDR3aa: CASSPGGTSAKQYF
v_gene: TRBV6-1
abundance: -
d_gene: TRBD2
j_gene: TRBJ2-7

CDR3nt: TGTGCCAGCAGTGGGGACGGATCCTACGAGCAGTACTTC
CDR3aa: CASSGDGSYEQYF
v_gene: TRBV25-1
abundance: -
d_gene: -
j_gene: TRBJ2-7

CDR3nt: TGTGCCATCAGTGATTCTGGAGACACAGATACGCAGTATTTT
CDR3aa: CAISDSGDTDTQYF
v_gene: TRBV10-3
abundance: few
d_gene: -
j_gene: TRBJ2-3

CDR3nt: TGTGCCAGCAGCTTAGTAGGGGATTACAATGAGCAGTTCTTC
CDR3aa: CASSLVGDYNEQFF
v_gene: TRBV7-2
abundance: -
d_gene: -
j_gene: TRBJ2-1

CDR3nt: TGTGCCAGCAGCTTATTCAGAAATTCACCCCTCCACTTT
CDR3aa: CASSLFRNSPLHF
v_gene: TRBV7-2
abundance: many
d_gene: -
j_gene: TRBJ1-6

CDR3nt: TGTGCCATCGAGTTTGGACTCGGCGGGGAGCTGTTTTTT
CDR3aa: CAIEFGLGGELFF
v_gene: TRBV12-3/TRBV12-4
abundance: many
d_gene: -
j_gene: TRBJ2-2

CDR3nt: TGTGCCAGCAGCTCGACGGACAGGGGCCGGCTTGGCTACACCTTC
CDR3aa: CASSSTDRGRLGYTF
v_gene: TRBV7-2
abundance: few
d_gene: TRBD1
j_gene: TRBJ1-2

CDR3nt: TGTGCCAGCAGTGGGGGGGGTCTGGGGACCGGGGAGCTGTTTTTT
CDR3aa: CASSGGGLGTGELFF
v_gene: TRBV2
abundance: -
d_gene: TRBD2
j_gene: TRBJ2-2

CDR3nt: TGTGCCAGCAGCCCCCTTCATAGCACAGATACGCAGTATTTT
CDR3aa: CASSPLHSTDTQYF
v_gene: TRBV7-2
abundance: -
d_gene: -
j_gene: TRBJ2-3

CDR3nt: TGTGCCAGCAGTAGTGGTTGGTCGGGAGGCTACGAGCAGTACTTC
CDR3aa: CASSSGWSGGYEQYF
v_gene: TRBV6-1
abundance: -
d_gene: TRBD2
j_gene: TRBJ2-7

CDR3nt: TGTGCCAGCAGTGATACCGGGACAGGGGGCGACGAGCAGTACTTC
CDR3aa: CASSDTGTGGDEQYF
v_gene: TRBV25-1
abundance: many
d_gene: TRBD1
j_gene: TRBJ2-7

CDR3nt: TGCAGTGCTCCCTCATGGAGCGGGGGGGCACGGGAGCAGTTCTTC
CDR3aa: CSAPSWSGGAREQFF
v_gene: TRBV20-1
abundance: many
d_gene: TRBD2
j_gene: TRBJ2-1

CDR3nt: TGCAGTGCTAGGACACCGCTCGAGCAGTACTTC
CDR3aa: CSARTPLEQYF
v_gene: TRBV20-1
abundance: -
d_gene: -
j_gene: TRBJ2-7